This T cell receptor (beta chain) was identified during a study of blood T cell repertoires in COVID-19. Study background: The origin of the acute and convalescent COVID-19 samples was the United States, Italy and Spain. Sample material is recorded as cDNA or gDNA derived from T cells, B-cell-depleted T cells, or PBMCs.

V dropped 7 bases and J dropped 5 bases, with 14 bases sitting between them. This CDR3 is 13 amino acids long. The germline V gene encodes CDR1 SNHLY and CDR2 FYNNEI. This clone was detected once. Assay: immunoSEQ multiplex PCR; the TCRdb copy retains only in-frame clones and omits some. There are about 60,000 clones in the sample; around 88% occur only once, and approximately 4.3% lies in the top ten. V and J are TRBV2 and TRBJ1-2, with D unresolved. The TCR sequence derives from a man between 60 and 75 years old with acute or convalescent COVID-19. Sequencing used peripheral blood. CDR3 bases: TGTGCCAGCAACGGAGCACGAGGGTATGGCTACACCTTC. This translates into CASNGARGYGYTF.